Below, 9 T cell receptor beta chains from the same sample are listed, as sequenced in a study of OX40 agonist ivuxolimab in advanced cancers. Sequenced by immunoSEQ multiplex PCR; TCRdb stores in-frame clones only, minus some. The table shows tens of thousands of clones, with around 84% occurring only once. Source: CD4+ or CD8+ T cells sorted from blood, taken in a trial of the OX40 agonist ivuxolimab. The receptors originated from an adult with an advanced solid tumor such as melanoma, head and neck, liver or kidney cancer.

The CDR3 DNA reads TGTGCCAGCACCCCAAGGGGCCTGGGTAATGAAAAACTGTTTTTT. Translated, it gives CASTPRGLGNEKLFF. This chain connects TRBV27 to TRBJ1-4, with a possible D match to TRBD1 (5 bases). V was cut by 7 bases and J by 4 bases, with 16 bases left in between. The CDR3 is 15 residues long. Per the germline V gene, CDR1 is MNHEY and CDR2 is SMNVEV (reference sequence).

The CDR3 reads CASSMIMTGANYGYTF. As DNA, the CDR3 is TGTGCCAGTAGTATGATTATGACAGGAGCTAACTATGGCTACACCTTC. The chain joins TRBV19 to TRBJ1-2; possible D gene TRBD1, 6 bases. The V and J ends lost 3 bases and 0 bases respectively, with 14 bases between them. CDR3 length: 16 residues. Germline values: CDR1 LNHDA, CDR2 SQIVND (reference sequence). Filled out from reference TRBV19 and TRBJ1-2, the complete variable domain reads DGGITQSPKYLFRKEGQNVTLSCEQNLNHDAMYWYRQDPGQGLRLIYYSQIVNDFQKGDIAEGYSVSREKKESFPLTVTSAQKNPTAFYLCASSMIMTGANYGYTFGSGTRLTVV.

In its sample, this clone is medium-sized. The V and J genes are TRBV7-3 and TRBJ2-1; 15 bases fit TRBD2. This CDR3 region has 20 residues. V shed 5 bases and J 8 bases; nucleotides not matched to a gene: 19. The germline CDR1 and CDR2 sequences are SGHTA and FQGTGA. The CDR3 coding sequence is TGTGCCAGCAGCCCCCGGGCGGGACTAGCGGGGGGTAGCCCAACGGATGAGCAGTTCTTC. This sequence encodes CASSPRAGLAGGSPTDEQFF.

The chain employs TRBV5-4 and TRBJ2-3; maybe TRBD2 (6 bases). The CDR3 is 17 residues long. V shed 7 bases and J shed 1 base, with 22 bases lying between them. Germline-derived CDR1 and CDR2 are SGHNT and YYREEE (reference sequence). The CDR3 sequence: CASLGGGPGRRTDTQYF. As DNA, the CDR3 is TGTGCCAGCCTAGGAGGAGGGCCGGGTAGACGCACAGATACGCAGTATTTT.

This rearrangement joins TRBV7-9 to TRBJ2-7, with D perhaps given as TRBD1 or TRBD2 (5 bases each). Germline CDR1 reads SEHNR; CDR2 reads FQNEAQ (reference sequence). The CDR3 is made up of 14 amino acids. V lost 5 bases, J lost 2 bases, and 13 bases lay in between. The chain's CDR3 is CASSPPLGAYEQYF. Here the CDR3 DNA reads TGTGCCAGCAGCCCACCCCTGGGGGCCTACGAGCAGTACTTC. The complete variable domain, with remaining parts taken from reference TRBV7-9 and TRBJ2-7, reads DTGVSQNPRHKITKRGQNVTFRCDPISEHNRLYWYRQTLGQGPEFLTYFQNEAQLEKSRLLSDRFSAERPKGSFSTLEIQRTEQGDSAMYLCASSPPLGAYEQYFGPGTRLTVT.

This clone was detected once. The V call is TRBV9, the J call TRBJ2-3, with 8 bases lining up with TRBD2. Germline CDR1 and CDR2: SGDLS and YYNGEE. With 3 bases clipped from V and 0 bases from J, the junction kept 9 bases outside the gene matches. The CDR3 has 17 amino acids. In DNA form, the CDR3 reads TGTGCCAGCAGCGGCAATCCCCGGGGGGGCAGCACAGATACGCAGTATTTT. Translated: CASSGNPRGGSTDTQYF.

The chain links TRBV6-6 to TRBJ1-5; TRBD1 is a possible D gene (5 bases). Looked up from germline, CDR1 is MNHNY and CDR2 is SVGAGI (reference sequence). The CDR3 is 15 amino acids. V was cut by 6 bases and J by 1 base, with 13 bases left in between. CDR3 DNA: TGTGCCAGCAGCCGAGACAGATACAGCAATCAGCCCCAGCATTTT. This translates into CASSRDRYSNQPQHF.

The J gene is TRBJ2-2, the V gene TRBV19, with D possibly TRBD1 on 5 matching bases. V was pared by 5 bases and J by 3 bases, with 16 bases between. There are 16 residues in the CDR3. The germline CDR1 and CDR2 sequences are LNHDA and SQIVND (reference sequence). Written as DNA, the CDR3 is TGTGCCAGTAGTCCGCCAGGGAAGGCATACACCGGGGAGCTGTTTTTT. Residues: CASSPPGKAYTGELFF.

The chain links TRBV7-2 to TRBJ2-7; D tentatively fits TRBD1 or TRBD2 (5 bases each). This CDR3 is 15 amino acids long. Germline loops: CDR1 SGHTA, CDR2 FQGNSA. V was shortened by 4 bases and J by 0 bases, with 13 bases between the two germline ends. The CDR3 here is CASSWSRGPSYEQYF. The CDR3, as DNA: TGTGCCAGCAGCTGGTCCCGGGGACCCTCCTACGAGCAGTACTTC.